This TCR beta chain was observed in a study of Tregs in tolerant kidney transplant recipients. Whole-study results and caveats: Some patients' samples used different primers over time, so nucleotide sequences weren't comparable. Tolerant patients' donor-specific Tregs expanded beyond overall Tregs, suggesting antigen-driven growth.

Of note for this clone: Its antigen is unknown.

The nonmyeloablative bone marrow transplants came from related graft donors, with transient mixed chimerism. The V segment lost 1 base and the J segment 6 bases; nucleotides outside the gene matches: 2. This CDR3 has 14 residues. The germline V gene encodes CDR1 SGHAT and CDR2 FQNNGV. TCRdb keeps only in-frame clones here, not all; method: immunoSEQ multiplex PCR. The data contain about 81,000 clones, about 91% of them seen just once; the ten biggest clones take up about 1.4%. This clonotype was sampled from a human patient who received a combined kidney and bone marrow transplant. T cells may partly derive from the graft donor. The chain has TRBV11-2 and TRBJ2-2; 7 positions match TRBD2. The input for sequencing was CD4+ T cells from blood (PBMCs), taken 24 months after the transplant. CDR3 region: CASSLVGGSGELFF. CDR3 DNA: TGTGCCAGCAGCTTAGTGGGAGGGTCCGGGGAGCTGTTTTTT.